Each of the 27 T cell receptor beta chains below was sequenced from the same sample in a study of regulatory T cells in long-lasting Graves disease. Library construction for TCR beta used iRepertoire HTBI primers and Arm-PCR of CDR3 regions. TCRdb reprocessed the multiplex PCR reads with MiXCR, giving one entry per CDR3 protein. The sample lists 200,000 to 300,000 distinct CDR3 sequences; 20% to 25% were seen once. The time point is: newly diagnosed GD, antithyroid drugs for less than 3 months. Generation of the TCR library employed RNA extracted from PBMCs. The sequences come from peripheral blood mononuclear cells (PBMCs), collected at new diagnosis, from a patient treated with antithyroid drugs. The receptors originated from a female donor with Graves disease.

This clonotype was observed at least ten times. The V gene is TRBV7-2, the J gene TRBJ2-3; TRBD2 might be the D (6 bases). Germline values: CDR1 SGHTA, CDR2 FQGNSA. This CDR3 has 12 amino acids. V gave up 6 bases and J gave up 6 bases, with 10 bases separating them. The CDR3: CASSSGADTQYF. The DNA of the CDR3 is TGTGCCAGCAGTTCGGGAGCTGATACGCAGTATTTT.

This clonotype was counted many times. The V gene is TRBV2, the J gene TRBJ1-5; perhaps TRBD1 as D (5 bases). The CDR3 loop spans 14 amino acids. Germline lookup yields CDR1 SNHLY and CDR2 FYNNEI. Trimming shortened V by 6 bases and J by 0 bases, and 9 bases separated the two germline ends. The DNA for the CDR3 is TGTGCCAGCAGGGGGACCCATAGCAATCAGCCCCAGCATTTT. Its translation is CASRGTHSNQPQHF.

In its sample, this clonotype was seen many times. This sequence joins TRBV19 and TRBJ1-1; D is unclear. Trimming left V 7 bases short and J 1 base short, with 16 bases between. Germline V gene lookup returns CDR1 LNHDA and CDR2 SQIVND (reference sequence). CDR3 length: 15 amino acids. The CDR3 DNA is TGTGCCAGTATTAGGCGTAGGGAGAAGAACACTGAAGCTTTCTTT. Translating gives CASIRRREKNTEAFF.

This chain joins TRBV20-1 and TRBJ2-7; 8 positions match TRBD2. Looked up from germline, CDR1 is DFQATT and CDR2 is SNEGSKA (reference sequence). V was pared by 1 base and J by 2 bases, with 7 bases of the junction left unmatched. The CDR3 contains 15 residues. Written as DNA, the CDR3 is TGCAGTGCTAGAGCCCGGGGTAGCGGGGCCTACGAGCAGTACTTC. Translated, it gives CSARARGSGAYEQYF.

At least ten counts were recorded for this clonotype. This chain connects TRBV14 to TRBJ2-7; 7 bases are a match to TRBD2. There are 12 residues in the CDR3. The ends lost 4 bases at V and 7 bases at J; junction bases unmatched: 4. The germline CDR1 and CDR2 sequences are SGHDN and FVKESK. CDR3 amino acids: CASSLFGGEQYF. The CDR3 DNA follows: TGTGCCAGCAGCCTATTCGGGGGGGAGCAGTACTTC.

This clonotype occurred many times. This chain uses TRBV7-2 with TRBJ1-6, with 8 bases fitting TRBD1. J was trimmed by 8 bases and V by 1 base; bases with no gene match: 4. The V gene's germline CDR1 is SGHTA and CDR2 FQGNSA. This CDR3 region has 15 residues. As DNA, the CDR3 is TGTGCCAGCAGCTTAGACCCGGGACAGGATTCACCCCTCCACTTT. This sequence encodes CASSLDPGQDSPLHF.

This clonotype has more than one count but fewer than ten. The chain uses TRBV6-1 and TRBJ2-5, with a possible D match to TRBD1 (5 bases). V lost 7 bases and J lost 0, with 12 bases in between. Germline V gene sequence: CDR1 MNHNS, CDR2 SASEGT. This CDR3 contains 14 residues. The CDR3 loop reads CASTQTANQETQYF. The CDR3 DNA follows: TGTGCCAGCACCCAGACAGCCAACCAAGAGACCCAGTACTTC.

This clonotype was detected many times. Written as DNA, the CDR3 is TGTGCCAGCAGACCTGACACCTTCTATGGCTACACCTTC. Encoded protein: CASRPDTFYGYTF. V and J are TRBV7-2 and TRBJ1-2, with D unresolved. The V end was cut by 6 bases, the J end by 4 bases, with 12 bases between. The germline gives CDR1 SGHTA, CDR2 FQGNSA. This CDR3 comprises 13 residues.

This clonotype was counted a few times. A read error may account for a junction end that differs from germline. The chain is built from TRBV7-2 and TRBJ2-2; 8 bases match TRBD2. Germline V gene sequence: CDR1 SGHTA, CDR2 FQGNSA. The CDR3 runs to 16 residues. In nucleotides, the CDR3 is TGTGCCGGCAGCTTAGTGTCCCGGGGGGGAACCGGGGAGCTGTTTTTT. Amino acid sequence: CAGSLVSRGGTGELFF. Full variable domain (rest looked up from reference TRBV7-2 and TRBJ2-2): GAGVSQSPSNKVTEKGKDVELRCDPISGHTALYWYRQSLGQGLEFLIYFQGNSAPDKSGLPSDRFSAERTGGSVSTLTIQRTQQEDSAVYLCAGSLVSRGGTGELFFGEGSRLTVL.

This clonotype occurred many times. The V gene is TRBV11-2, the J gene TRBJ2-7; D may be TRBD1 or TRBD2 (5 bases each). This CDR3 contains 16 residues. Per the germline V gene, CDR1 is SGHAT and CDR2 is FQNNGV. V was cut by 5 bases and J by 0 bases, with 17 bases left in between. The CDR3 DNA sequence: TGTGCCAGCAGCCAAGAGTCTACGGGACCCTCCTACGAGCAGTACTTC. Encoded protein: CASSQESTGPSYEQYF.

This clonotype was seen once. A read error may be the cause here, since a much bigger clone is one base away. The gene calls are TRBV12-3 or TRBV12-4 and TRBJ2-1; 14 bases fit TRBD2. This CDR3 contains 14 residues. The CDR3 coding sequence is TGTGCCAGCAGTTTGGGACTAGCGGGAGTTGAGCAGTCCTTC. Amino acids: CASSLGLAGVEQSF.

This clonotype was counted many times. In nucleotides, the CDR3 is TGCAGTGCAACCCGGGACAGGGTTCCAGATACGCAGTATTTT. Its translation: CSATRDRVPDTQYF. The rearrangement links TRBV20-1 to TRBJ2-3, with 9 bases aligning to TRBD1. Germline values: CDR1 DFQATT, CDR2 SNEGSKA (reference sequence). The CDR3 is 14 amino acids. Trimming took 6 bases from V and 4 from J; bases not matched to a gene: 8.

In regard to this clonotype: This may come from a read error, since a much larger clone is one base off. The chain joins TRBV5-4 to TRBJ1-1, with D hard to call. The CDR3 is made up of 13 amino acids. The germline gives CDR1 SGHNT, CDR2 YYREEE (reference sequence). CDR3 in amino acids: CAGSPEPAPKAFF. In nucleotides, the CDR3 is TGTGCCGGCAGCCCGGAACCCGCCCCTAAAGCTTTCTTT.

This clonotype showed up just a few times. The chain's CDR3 is CSAPRTGGTGELFF. The DNA for the CDR3 is TGCAGTGCTCCCCGAACCGGGGGCACCGGGGAGCTGTTTTTT. The chain carries TRBV20-1 and TRBJ2-2; the D gene is possibly TRBD2 (6 bases). This CDR3 region has 14 residues. V was clipped by 5 bases and J by 4 bases, with 14 bases between them. CDR1 and CDR2 (germline): DFQATT, SNEGSKA (reference sequence).

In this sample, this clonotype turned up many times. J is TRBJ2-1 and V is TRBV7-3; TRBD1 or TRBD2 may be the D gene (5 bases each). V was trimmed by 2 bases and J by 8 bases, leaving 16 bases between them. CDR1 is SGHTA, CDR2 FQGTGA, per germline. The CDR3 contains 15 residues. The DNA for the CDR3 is TGTGCCAGCAGCTTATTTTATGGGGGTTGGGATGAGCAGTTCTTC. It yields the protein CASSLFYGGWDEQFF.

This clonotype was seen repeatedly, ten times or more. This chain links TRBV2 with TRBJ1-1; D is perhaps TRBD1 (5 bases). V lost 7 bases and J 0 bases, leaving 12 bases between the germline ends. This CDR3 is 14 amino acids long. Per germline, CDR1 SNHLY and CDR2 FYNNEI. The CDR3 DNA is TGTGCCAGCATCCCAGGGAAGCTGAACACTGAAGCTTTCTTT. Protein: CASIPGKLNTEAFF.

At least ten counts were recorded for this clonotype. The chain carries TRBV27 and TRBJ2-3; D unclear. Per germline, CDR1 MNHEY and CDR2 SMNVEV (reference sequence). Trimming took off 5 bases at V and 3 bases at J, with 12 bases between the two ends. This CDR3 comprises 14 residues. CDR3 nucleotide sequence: TGTGCCAGCAGTCCCCCACCCGGAACAGATACGCAGTATTTT. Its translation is CASSPPPGTDTQYF.

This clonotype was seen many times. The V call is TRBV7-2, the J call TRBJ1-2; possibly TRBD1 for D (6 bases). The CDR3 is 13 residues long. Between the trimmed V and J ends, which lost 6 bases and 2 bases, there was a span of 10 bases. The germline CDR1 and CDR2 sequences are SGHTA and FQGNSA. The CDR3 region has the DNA TGTGCCAGCAGGCTCGACAGGAACTATGGCTACACCTTC. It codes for CASRLDRNYGYTF. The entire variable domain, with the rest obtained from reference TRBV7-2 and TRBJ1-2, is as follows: GAGVSQSPSNKVTEKGKDVELRCDPISGHTALYWYRQSLGQGLEFLIYFQGNSAPDKSGLPSDRFSAERTGGSVSTLTIQRTQQEDSAVYLCASRLDRNYGYTFGSGTRLTVV.

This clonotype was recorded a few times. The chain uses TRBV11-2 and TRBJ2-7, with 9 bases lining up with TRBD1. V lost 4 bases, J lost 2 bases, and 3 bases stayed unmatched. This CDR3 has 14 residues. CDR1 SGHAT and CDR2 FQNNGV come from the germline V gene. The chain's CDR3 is CASSYDRGAYEQYF. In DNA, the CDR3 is TGTGCCAGCAGCTATGACAGGGGGGCCTACGAGCAGTACTTC.

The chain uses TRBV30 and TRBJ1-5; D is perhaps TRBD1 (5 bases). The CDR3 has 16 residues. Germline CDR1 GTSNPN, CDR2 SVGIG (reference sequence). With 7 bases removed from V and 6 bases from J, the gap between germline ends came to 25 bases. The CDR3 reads CAFGGRMERGTQPQHF. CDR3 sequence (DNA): TGTGCCTTTGGGGGGAGGATGGAGAGGGGTACTCAGCCCCAGCATTTT.

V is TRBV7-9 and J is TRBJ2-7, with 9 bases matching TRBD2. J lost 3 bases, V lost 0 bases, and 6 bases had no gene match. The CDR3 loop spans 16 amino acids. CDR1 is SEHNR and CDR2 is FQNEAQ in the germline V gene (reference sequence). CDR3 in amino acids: CASSLAGGLASYEQYF. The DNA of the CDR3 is TGTGCCAGCAGCTTAGCCGGGGGACTAGCTAGCTACGAGCAGTACTTC.

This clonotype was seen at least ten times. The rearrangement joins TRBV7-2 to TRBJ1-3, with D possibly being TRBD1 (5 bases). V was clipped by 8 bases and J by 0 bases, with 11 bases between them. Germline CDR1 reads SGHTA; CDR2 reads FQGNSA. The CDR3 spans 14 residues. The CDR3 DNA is TGTGCCAGCGGCCCTAGGGGCTCTGGAAACACCATATATTTT. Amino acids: CASGPRGSGNTIYF. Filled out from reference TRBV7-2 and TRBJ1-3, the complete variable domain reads GAGVSQSPSNKVTEKGKDVELRCDPISGHTALYWYRQSLGQGLEFLIYFQGNSAPDKSGLPSDRFSAERTGGSVSTLTIQRTQQEDSAVYLCASGPRGSGNTIYFGEGSWLTVV.

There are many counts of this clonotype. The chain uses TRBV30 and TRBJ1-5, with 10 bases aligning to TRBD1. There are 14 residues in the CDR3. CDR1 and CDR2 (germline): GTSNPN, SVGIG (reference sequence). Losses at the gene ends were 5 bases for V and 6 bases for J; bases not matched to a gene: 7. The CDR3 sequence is CAWSTGQGSQPQHF. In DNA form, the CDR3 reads TGTGCCTGGTCAACGGGACAGGGGAGTCAGCCCCAGCATTTT. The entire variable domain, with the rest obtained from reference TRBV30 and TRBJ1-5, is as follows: SQTIHQWPATLVQPVGSPLSLECTVEGTSNPNLYWYRQAAGRGLQLLFYSVGIGQISSEVPQNLSASRPQDRQFILSSKKLLLSDSGFYLCAWSTGQGSQPQHFGDGTRLSIL.

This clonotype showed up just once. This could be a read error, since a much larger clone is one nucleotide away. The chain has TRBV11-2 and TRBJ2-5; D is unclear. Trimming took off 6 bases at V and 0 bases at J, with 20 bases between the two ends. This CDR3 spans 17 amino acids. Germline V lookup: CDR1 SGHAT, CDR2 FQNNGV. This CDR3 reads CASSFSPGPVYQETQYF. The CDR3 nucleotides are TGTGCCAGCAGTTTCTCCCCGGGCCCGGTGTACCAAGAGACCCAGTACTTC.

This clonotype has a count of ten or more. Here the CDR3 DNA reads TGCAGTGCTAGCTTCCGGGACAGTAACTACGAGCAGTACTTC. Amino acid sequence: CSASFRDSNYEQYF. The chain links TRBV20-1 to TRBJ2-7; TRBD1 matches 7 bases. Germline CDR1 DFQATT, CDR2 SNEGSKA (reference sequence). The CDR3 contains 14 residues. With 3 bases clipped from V and 3 bases from J, the junction kept 8 bases outside the gene matches.

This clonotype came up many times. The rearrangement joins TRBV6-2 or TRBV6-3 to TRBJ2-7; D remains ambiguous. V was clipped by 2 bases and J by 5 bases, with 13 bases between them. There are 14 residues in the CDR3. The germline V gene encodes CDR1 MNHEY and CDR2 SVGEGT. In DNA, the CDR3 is TGTGCCAGCAGTTACGCACACCCCGCGGACGAGCAGTACTTC. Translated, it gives CASSYAHPADEQYF.

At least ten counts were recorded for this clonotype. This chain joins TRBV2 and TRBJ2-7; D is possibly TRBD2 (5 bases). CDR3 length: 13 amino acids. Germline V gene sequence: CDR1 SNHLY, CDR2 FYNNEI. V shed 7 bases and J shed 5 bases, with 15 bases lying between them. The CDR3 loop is CASMRDQGHEQYF. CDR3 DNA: TGTGCCAGCATGAGGGATCAAGGCCACGAGCAGTACTTC.